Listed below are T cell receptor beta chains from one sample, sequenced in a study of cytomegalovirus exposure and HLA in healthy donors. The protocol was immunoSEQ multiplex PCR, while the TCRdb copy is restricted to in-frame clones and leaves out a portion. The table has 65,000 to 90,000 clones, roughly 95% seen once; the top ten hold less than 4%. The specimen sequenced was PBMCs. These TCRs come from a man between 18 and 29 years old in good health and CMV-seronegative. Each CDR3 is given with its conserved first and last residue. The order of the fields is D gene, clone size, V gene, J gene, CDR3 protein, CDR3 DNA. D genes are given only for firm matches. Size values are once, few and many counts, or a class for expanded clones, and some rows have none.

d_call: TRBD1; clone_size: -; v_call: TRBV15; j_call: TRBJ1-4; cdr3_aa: CATSRSSTGVYEKLFF; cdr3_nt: TGTGCCACCAGCAGATCCTCGACAGGGGTTTATGAAAAACTGTTTTTT
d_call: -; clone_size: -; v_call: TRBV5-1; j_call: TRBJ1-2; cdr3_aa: CASTSGAAGYTF; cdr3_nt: TGCGCCAGCACGTCGGGAGCAGCTGGCTACACCTTC
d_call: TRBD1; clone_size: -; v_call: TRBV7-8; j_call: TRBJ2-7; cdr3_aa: CASSPSEGARSYEQYF; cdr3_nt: TGTGCCAGCAGCCCCTCCGAGGGGGCGAGGTCCTACGAGCAGTACTTC
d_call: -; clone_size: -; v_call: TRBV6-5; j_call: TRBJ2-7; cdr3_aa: CASSHGGEQYF; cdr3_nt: TGTGCCAGCAGTCACGGGGGCGAGCAGTACTTC
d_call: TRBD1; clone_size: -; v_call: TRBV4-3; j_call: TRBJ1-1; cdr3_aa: CASSHLQGGNTEAFF; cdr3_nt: TGCGCCAGCAGCCACTTACAGGGGGGGAACACTGAAGCTTTCTTT
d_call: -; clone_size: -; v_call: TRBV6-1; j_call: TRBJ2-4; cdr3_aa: CASSERTPETLAKNIQYF; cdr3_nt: TGTGCCAGCAGCGAAAGAACTCCAGAGACACTAGCCAAAAACATTCAGTACTTC
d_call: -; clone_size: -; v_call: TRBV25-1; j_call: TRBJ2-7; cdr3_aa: CASSEYTGNGYEQYF; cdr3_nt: TGTGCCAGCAGTGAATATACCGGGAACGGATACGAGCAGTACTTC
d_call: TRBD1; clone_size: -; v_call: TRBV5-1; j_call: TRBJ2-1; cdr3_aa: CASSLVRGQLNEQFF; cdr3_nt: TGCGCCAGCAGCTTGGTTCGGGGACAGCTCAATGAGCAGTTCTTC
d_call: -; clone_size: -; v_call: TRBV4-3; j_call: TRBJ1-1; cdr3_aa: CASSQEGGTGAFF; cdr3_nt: TGCGCCAGCAGCCAAGAGGGCGGGACGGGGGCTTTCTTT
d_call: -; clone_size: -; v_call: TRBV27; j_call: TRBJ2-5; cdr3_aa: CARAGEPETQYF; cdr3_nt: TGTGCCAGGGCAGGGGAACCAGAGACCCAGTACTTC
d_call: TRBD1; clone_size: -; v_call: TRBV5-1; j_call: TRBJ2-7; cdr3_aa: CASSLGQGAYEQYF; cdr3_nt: TGCGCCAGCAGCTTGGGGCAGGGGGCTTACGAGCAGTACTTC
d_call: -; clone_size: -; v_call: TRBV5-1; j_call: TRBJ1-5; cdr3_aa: CASSSTPDQPQHF; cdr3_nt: TGCGCCAGCAGCTCGACACCTGATCAGCCCCAGCATTTT
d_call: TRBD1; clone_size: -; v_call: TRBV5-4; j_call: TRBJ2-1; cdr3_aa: CASSPGQGADEQFF; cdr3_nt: TGTGCCAGCAGCCCGGGACAGGGGGCCGATGAGCAGTTCTTC
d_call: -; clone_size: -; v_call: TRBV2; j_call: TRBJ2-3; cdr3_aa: CASRTGQSYTDTQYF; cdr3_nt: TGTGCCAGCAGAACCGGACAGTCATACACAGATACGCAGTATTTT
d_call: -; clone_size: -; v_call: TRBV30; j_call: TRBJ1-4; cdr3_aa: CAWMTATNEKLFF; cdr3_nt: TGTGCCTGGATGACAGCAACTAATGAAAAACTGTTTTTT
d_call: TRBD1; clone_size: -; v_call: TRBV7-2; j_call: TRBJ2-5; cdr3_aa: CASSIGQGGRETQYF; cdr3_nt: TGTGCCAGCAGCATTGGACAGGGAGGAAGGGAGACCCAGTACTTC
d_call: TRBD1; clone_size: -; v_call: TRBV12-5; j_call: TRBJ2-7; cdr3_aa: CASGFVPGQVYSEQYF; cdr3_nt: TGTGCTAGTGGTTTCGTGCCGGGACAGGTTTACAGCGAGCAGTACTTC
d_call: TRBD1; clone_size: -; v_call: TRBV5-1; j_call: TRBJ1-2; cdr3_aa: CASSPDREGGYTF; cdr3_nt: TGCGCCAGCAGCCCGGACAGGGAGGGTGGCTACACCTTC
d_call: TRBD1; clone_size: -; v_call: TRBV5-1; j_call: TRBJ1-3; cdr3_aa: CASSLGVGTAGNTIYF; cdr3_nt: TGCGCCAGCAGCTTGGGCGTCGGGACAGCAGGAAACACCATATATTTT
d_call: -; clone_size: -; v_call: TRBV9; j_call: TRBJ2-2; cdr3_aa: CASSVLGQTRNTGELFF; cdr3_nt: TGTGCCAGCAGCGTACTCGGGCAAACTAGGAACACCGGGGAGCTGTTTTTT
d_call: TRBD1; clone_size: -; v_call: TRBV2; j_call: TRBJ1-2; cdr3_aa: CGEGQGAEGYTF; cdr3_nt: TGTGGCGAGGGACAGGGGGCTGAGGGCTACACCTTC
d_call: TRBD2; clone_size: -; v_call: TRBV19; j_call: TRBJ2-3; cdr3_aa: CASSISPGLATDTQYF; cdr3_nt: TGTGCCAGTAGTATAAGTCCGGGACTAGCAACAGATACGCAGTATTTT
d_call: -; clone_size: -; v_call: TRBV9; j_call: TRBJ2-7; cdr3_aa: CASSVSPSYEQYF; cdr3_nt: TGTGCCAGCAGCGTAAGCCCATCCTACGAGCAGTACTTC
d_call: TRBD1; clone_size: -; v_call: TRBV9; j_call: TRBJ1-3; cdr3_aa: CASSRTGGYSGNTIYF; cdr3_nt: TGTGCCAGCAGCCGGACAGGGGGCTACTCTGGAAACACCATATATTTT
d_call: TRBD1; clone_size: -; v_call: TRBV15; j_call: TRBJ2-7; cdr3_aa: CATSSRRTGGSVEQYF; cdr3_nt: TGTGCCACCAGCAGTCGTCGGACAGGGGGGTCGGTCGAGCAGTACTTC
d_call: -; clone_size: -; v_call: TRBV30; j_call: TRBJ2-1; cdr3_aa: CAWLDYDEQFF; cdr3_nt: TGTGCCTGGCTTGACTATGATGAGCAGTTCTTC
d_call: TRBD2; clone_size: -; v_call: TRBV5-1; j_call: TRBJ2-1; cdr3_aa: CASSLAASSYNEQFF; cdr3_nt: TGCGCCAGCAGTCTAGCGGCCAGCTCCTACAATGAGCAGTTCTTC
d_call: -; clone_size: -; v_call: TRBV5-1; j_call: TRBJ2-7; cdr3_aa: CASSLEAWQGYEQYF; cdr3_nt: TGCGCCAGCAGCTTGGAGGCTTGGCAGGGCTACGAGCAGTACTTC
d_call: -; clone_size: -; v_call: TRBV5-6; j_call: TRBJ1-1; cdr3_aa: CASSFWGVLRNWVAFF; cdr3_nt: TGTGCCAGCAGCTTTTGGGGGGTCCTAAGAAATTGGGTTGCTTTCTTT
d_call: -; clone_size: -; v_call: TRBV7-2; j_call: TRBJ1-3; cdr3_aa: CASSILWAGSSGNTIYF; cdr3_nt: TGTGCCAGCAGCATCCTGTGGGCTGGCAGCTCTGGAAACACCATATATTTT
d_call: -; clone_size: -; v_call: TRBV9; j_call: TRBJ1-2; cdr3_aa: CASSPGGRSYTF; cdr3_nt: TGTGCCAGCAGCCCGGGGGGCAGAAGCTACACCTTC
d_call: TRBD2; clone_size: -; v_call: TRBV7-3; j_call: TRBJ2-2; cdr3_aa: CASSLLGTKRELFF; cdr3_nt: TGTGCCAGCAGCTTATTAGGGACTAAGAGGGAGCTGTTTTTT
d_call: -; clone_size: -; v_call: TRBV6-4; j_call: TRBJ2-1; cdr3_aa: CASSERGFASLSNEQFF; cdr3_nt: TGTGCCAGCAGTGAGAGGGGGTTCGCATCCTTGAGCAATGAGCAGTTCTTC
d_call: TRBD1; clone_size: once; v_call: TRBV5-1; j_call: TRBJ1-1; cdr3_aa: CASVGQGDTEAFF; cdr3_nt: TGCGCCAGCGTGGGACAGGGTGACACTGAAGCTTTCTTT
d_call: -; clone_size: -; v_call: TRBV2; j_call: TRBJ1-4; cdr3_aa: CASSEAIQFNEKLFF; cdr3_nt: TGTGCCAGCAGTGAAGCTATCCAGTTTAATGAAAAACTGTTTTTT
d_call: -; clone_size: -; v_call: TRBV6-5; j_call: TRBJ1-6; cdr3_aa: CASSSQGYSPLHF; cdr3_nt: TGTGCCAGCAGTTCTCAGGGTTATTCACCCCTCCACTTT
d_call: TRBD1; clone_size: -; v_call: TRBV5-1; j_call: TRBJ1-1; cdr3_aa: CASSSMRQGGIMNTEAFF; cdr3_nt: TGCGCCAGCAGCTCGATGCGACAGGGGGGGATCATGAACACTGAAGCTTTCTTT
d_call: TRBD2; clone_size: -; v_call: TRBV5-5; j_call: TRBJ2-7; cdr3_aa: CASSLDSPSGGYEQYF; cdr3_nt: TGTGCCAGCAGCTTGGATTCCCCTAGCGGGGGGTACGAGCAGTACTTC
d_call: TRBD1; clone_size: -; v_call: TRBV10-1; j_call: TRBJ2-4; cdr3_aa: CASSEEDRGHPLIAKNIQYF; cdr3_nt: TGCGCCAGCAGTGAGGAAGACAGGGGGCACCCCCTTATAGCCAAAAACATTCAGTACTTC
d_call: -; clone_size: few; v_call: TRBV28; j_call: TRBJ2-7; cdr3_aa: CASRQGTGWAMWYF; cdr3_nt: TGTGCCAGCAGGCAGGGAACCGGGTGGGCCATGTGGTACTTC
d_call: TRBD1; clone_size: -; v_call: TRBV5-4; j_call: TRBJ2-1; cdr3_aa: CASSHGQGRDEQFF; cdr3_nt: TGTGCCAGCAGCCACGGACAGGGAAGAGATGAGCAGTTCTTC
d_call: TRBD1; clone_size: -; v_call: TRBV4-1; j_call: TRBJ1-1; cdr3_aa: CASSLRTGGGVNTEAFF; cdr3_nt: TGCGCCAGCAGCCTACGGACAGGGGGCGGCGTGAACACTGAAGCTTTCTTT
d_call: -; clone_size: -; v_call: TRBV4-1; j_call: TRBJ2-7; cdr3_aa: CASSQAGQQNEQYF; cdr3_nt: TGCGCCAGCAGCCAAGCAGGGCAACAAAACGAGCAGTACTTC
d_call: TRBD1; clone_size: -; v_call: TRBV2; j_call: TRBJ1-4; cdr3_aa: CASSALTGLREKLFF; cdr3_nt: TGTGCCAGCAGTGCCCTGACAGGGTTGAGGGAAAAACTGTTTTTT
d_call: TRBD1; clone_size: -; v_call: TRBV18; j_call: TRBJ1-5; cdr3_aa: CASSLGTGYDQPQHF; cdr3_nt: TGTGCCAGCTCACTCGGGACAGGGTATGATCAGCCCCAGCATTTT
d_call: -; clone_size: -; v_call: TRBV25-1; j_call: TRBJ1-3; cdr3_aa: CASSEGDIPGNTIYF; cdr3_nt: TGTGCCAGCAGTGAGGGCGACATTCCTGGAAACACCATATATTTT
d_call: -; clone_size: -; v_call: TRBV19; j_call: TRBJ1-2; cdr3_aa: CASTTGGKEGYTF; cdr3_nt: TGTGCCAGTACCACCGGAGGGAAGGAGGGCTACACCTTC
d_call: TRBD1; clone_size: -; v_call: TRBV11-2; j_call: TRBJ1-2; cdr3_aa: CASSRSWLQGAQNYGYTF; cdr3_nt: TGTGCCAGCAGCCGAAGCTGGCTGCAGGGGGCGCAGAACTATGGCTACACCTTC
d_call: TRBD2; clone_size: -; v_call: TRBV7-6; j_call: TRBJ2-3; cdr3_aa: CASSSPGGHEQYF; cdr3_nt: TGTGCCAGCAGCTCCCCGGGGGGGCACGAACAGTATTTT
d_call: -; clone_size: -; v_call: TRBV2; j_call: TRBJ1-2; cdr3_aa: CASSQTILYGYTF; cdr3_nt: TGTGCCAGCAGCCAGACAATCCTCTATGGCTACACCTTC
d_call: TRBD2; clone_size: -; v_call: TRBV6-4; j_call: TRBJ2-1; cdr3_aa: CASSDSAGGGEQFF; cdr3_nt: TGTGCCAGCAGTGACTCCGCTGGGGGGGGTGAGCAGTTCTTC
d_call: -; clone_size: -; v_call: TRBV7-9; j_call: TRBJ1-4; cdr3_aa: CASSPGHDPNEKLFF; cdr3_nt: TGTGCCAGCAGCCCTGGGCACGACCCTAATGAAAAACTGTTTTTT
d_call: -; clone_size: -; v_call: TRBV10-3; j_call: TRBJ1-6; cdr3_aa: CAISDDSGNSPLHF; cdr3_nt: TGTGCCATCAGTGATGATTCGGGTAATTCACCCCTCCACTTT